Listed below are T cell receptor beta chains from one sample, sequenced in a study of T cell responses to AZD1222 COVID-19 vaccine. Data came from immunoSEQ multiplex PCR; TCRdb stores just in-frame clones and leaves some out. The sample records some 120,000 clones, approximately 83% being singletons. This sample comprised peripheral blood, obtained on day 0 of AZD1222 vaccination. The receptors were gathered from an adult in good health. The CDR3 runs from the conserved cysteine through the conserved F or W. The order of the fields is D gene, J gene, V gene, clone size, CDR3 protein, CDR3 DNA. A D gene is named only where the DNA matches it firmly. Expanded clones are given a class, and other clones once, few, many or no size at all.

D: .
J: TRBJ2-7
V: TRBV19
size: few
CDR3: CASSPELDSYEQYF
DNA: TGTGCCAGTAGTCCGGAGCTGGACTCCTACGAGCAGTACTTC

D: .
J: TRBJ2-3
V: TRBV5-1
size: few
CDR3: CASSLVTSGPDTQYF
DNA: TGCGCCAGCAGCTTGGTCACCTCAGGGCCAGATACGCAGTATTTT

D: TRBD2
J: TRBJ2-1
V: TRBV11-2
size: .
CDR3: CASSPGLAGAAEQFF
DNA: TGTGCCAGCAGCCCCGGACTAGCGGGAGCGGCTGAGCAGTTCTTC

D: .
J: TRBJ1-2
V: TRBV18
size: .
CDR3: CASSPPGVRPDPRYGYTF
DNA: TGTGCCAGCTCACCACCAGGGGTTCGCCCGGATCCAAGATATGGCTACACCTTC

D: .
J: TRBJ2-1
V: TRBV28
size: few
CDR3: CASSLWERGKFF
DNA: TGTGCCAGCAGTTTATGGGAGAGGGGGAAGTTCTTC

D: .
J: TRBJ2-7
V: TRBV25-1
size: .
CDR3: CASSVQGSYEQYF
DNA: TGTGCCAGCAGTGTACAGGGCTCCTACGAGCAGTACTTC

D: TRBD2
J: TRBJ2-1
V: TRBV2
size: .
CDR3: CASSVVSGGYNEQFF
DNA: TGTGCCAGCAGTGTGGTTAGCGGGGGGTACAATGAGCAGTTCTTC

D: .
J: TRBJ1-4
V: TRBV5-1
size: .
CDR3: CASSFGSRGLNEKLFF
DNA: TGCGCCAGCAGCTTCGGTAGTAGGGGGTTGAATGAAAAACTGTTTTTT

D: .
J: TRBJ2-4
V: TRBV24-1
size: .
CDR3: CATSEWRCIQYF
DNA: TGTGCCACCAGTGAATGGCGCTGCATTCAGTACTTC

D: .
J: TRBJ1-2
V: TRBV5-1
size: .
CDR3: CASSLVTGRYYTF
DNA: TGCGCCAGCAGCTTGGTCACAGGGCGTTACTACACCTTC

D: .
J: TRBJ2-4
V: TRBV6-5
size: .
CDR3: CASSPGSDIQYF
DNA: TGTGCCAGCAGTCCCGGGTCGGACATTCAGTACTTC

D: .
J: TRBJ1-5
V: TRBV2
size: .
CDR3: CASTRSNQPQHF
DNA: TGTGCCAGCACGAGGAGCAATCAGCCCCAGCATTTT

D: TRBD1
J: TRBJ1-1
V: TRBV28
size: .
CDR3: CASHRGRVTEAFF
DNA: TGTGCCAGCCACAGGGGGCGGGTCACTGAAGCTTTCTTT

D: .
J: TRBJ2-7
V: TRBV5-6
size: .
CDR3: CASSSGVHEQYF
DNA: TGTGCCAGCAGCTCGGGGGTCCACGAGCAGTACTTC

D: .
J: TRBJ1-5
V: TRBV19
size: .
CDR3: CASSTDQGYSNQPQHF
DNA: TGTGCCAGTAGTACCGATCAGGGCTATAGCAATCAGCCCCAGCATTTT

D: .
J: TRBJ2-2
V: TRBV11-3
size: .
CDR3: CASKGANTGELFF
DNA: TGTGCCAGCAAAGGCGCGAACACCGGGGAGCTGTTTTTT

D: .
J: TRBJ1-1
V: TRBV6-5
size: .
CDR3: CASRSRGGETEAFF
DNA: TGTGCCAGCAGGTCCCGGGGGGGCGAGACTGAAGCTTTCTTT

D: TRBD1
J: TRBJ1-1
V: TRBV7-2
size: .
CDR3: CASSLGTGGFEAFF
DNA: TGTGCCAGCAGCTTGGGGACAGGGGGTTTTGAAGCTTTCTTT

D: .
J: TRBJ1-1
V: TRBV5-4
size: .
CDR3: CASSPGTANTEAFF
DNA: TGTGCCAGCAGCCCGGGGACTGCGAACACTGAAGCTTTCTTT

D: .
J: TRBJ1-2
V: TRBV27
size: .
CDR3: CASSKAVWEILLGYTF
DNA: TGTGCCAGCAGTAAAGCGGTATGGGAAATCTTATTAGGCTACACCTTC

D: .
J: TRBJ1-6
V: TRBV27
size: once
CDR3: CASGRDQNSPLHF
DNA: TGTGCCAGCGGCAGGGATCAGAATTCACCCCTCCACTTT

D: TRBD1
J: TRBJ1-5
V: TRBV6-6
size: .
CDR3: CASSHGTGASRTQPQHF
DNA: TGTGCCAGCAGTCACGGGACAGGGGCGTCGAGAACTCAGCCCCAGCATTTT

D: TRBD1
J: TRBJ2-1
V: TRBV5-1
size: .
CDR3: CASGPQGAYNEQFF
DNA: TGCGCCAGCGGACCTCAGGGGGCCTACAATGAGCAGTTCTTC

D: .
J: TRBJ2-2
V: TRBV21-1
size: .
CDR3: CASSPPGRNTGELFF
DNA: TGTGCCAGCAGCCCACCGGGGAGGAACACCGGGGAGCTGTTTTTT

D: .
J: TRBJ1-6
V: TRBV6-1
size: .
CDR3: CASSEAGLSYNSPLHF
DNA: TGTGCCAGCAGTGAAGCTGGCCTATCCTATAATTCACCCCTCCACTTT

D: .
J: TRBJ1-2
V: TRBV27
size: .
CDR3: CASSFPWGQGPGYGYTF
DNA: TGTGCCAGCAGTTTCCCCTGGGGGCAGGGGCCTGGCTATGGCTACACCTTC

D: TRBD2
J: TRBJ2-1
V: TRBV5-4
size: .
CDR3: CASSLGGLAANNEQFF
DNA: TGTGCCAGCAGCTTGGGGGGACTAGCGGCCAACAATGAGCAGTTCTTC

D: .
J: TRBJ1-2
V: TRBV7-9
size: .
CDR3: CASSPDGNYGYTF
DNA: TGTGCCAGCAGCCCGGACGGGAACTATGGCTACACCTTC

D: TRBD2
J: TRBJ2-1
V: TRBV15
size: .
CDR3: CATGREGRYNEQFF
DNA: TGTGCCACCGGGCGGGAGGGCCGATATAATGAGCAGTTCTTC

D: .
J: TRBJ2-7
V: TRBV21-1
size: once
CDR3: CASSKSFSYEQYF
DNA: TGTGCCAGCAGCAAGTCGTTCTCCTACGAGCAGTACTTC

D: TRBD1
J: TRBJ2-7
V: TRBV11-2
size: .
CDR3: CASRTWGQGFYEQYF
DNA: TGTGCCAGCAGGACGTGGGGACAGGGGTTCTACGAGCAGTACTTC

D: .
J: TRBJ1-3
V: TRBV18
size: .
CDR3: CASSPPGRYSLETGNTIYF
DNA: TGTGCCAGCTCACCGCCGGGACGTTACAGTTTAGAGACTGGAAACACCATATATTTT

D: TRBD2
J: TRBJ2-3
V: TRBV4-1
size: .
CDR3: CASSQGLAGGGGTDTQYF
DNA: TGCGCCAGCAGCCAAGGGTTAGCGGGAGGCGGGGGCACAGATACGCAGTATTTT

D: .
J: TRBJ2-1
V: TRBV6-1
size: .
CDR3: CASSEGGLPLLTSYNEQFF
DNA: TGTGCCAGCAGTGAAGGGGGACTTCCACTCCTCACCTCCTACAATGAGCAGTTCTTC

D: .
J: TRBJ1-5
V: TRBV7-2
size: .
CDR3: CASSPGAASNQPQHF
DNA: TGTGCCAGCAGCCCCGGGGCAGCAAGCAATCAGCCCCAGCATTTT

D: .
J: TRBJ2-7
V: TRBV3-1/TRBV3-2
size: few
CDR3: CASSLQGHSPYEQYF
DNA: TGTGCCAGCAGCCTGCAGGGGCATTCCCCCTACGAGCAGTACTTC

D: .
J: TRBJ1-5
V: TRBV6-4
size: .
CDR3: CASSLDSYNQPQHF
DNA: TGTGCCAGCAGCCTCGACAGCTACAATCAGCCCCAGCATTTT

D: .
J: TRBJ1-1
V: TRBV28
size: .
CDR3: CASSPLNTEAFF
DNA: TGTGCCAGCAGTCCCCTGAACACTGAAGCTTTCTTT

D: TRBD1
J: TRBJ2-5
V: TRBV7-8
size: .
CDR3: CASSTPVGTGLQETQYF
DNA: TGTGCCAGCAGCACCCCCGTTGGGACAGGCCTGCAAGAGACCCAGTACTTC

D: .
J: TRBJ1-4
V: TRBV20-1
size: .
CDR3: CSARENEKLFF
DNA: TGCAGTGCTAGGGAGAATGAAAAACTGTTTTTT

D: .
J: TRBJ1-2
V: TRBV14
size: once
CDR3: CASSSGQGYTF
DNA: .

D: TRBD1
J: TRBJ2-2
V: TRBV5-4
size: .
CDR3: CASSFGQGAGTGELFF
DNA: TGTGCCAGCAGCTTCGGACAGGGGGCCGGCACCGGGGAGCTGTTTTTT

D: TRBD1
J: TRBJ2-7
V: TRBV2
size: .
CDR3: CASSPWGQGDEQYF
DNA: TGTGCCAGCAGTCCCTGGGGACAGGGGGACGAGCAGTACTTC

D: TRBD1
J: TRBJ1-2
V: TRBV7-8
size: .
CDR3: CASSLARNRGGYGYTF
DNA: TGTGCCAGCAGCTTAGCGAGGAACAGGGGCGGCTATGGCTACACCTTC